This T cell receptor (beta chain) appears in the sequencing data of a study of identical twins. Study observations and caveats: Alpha sequences out of frame and shared by twins had excess low generation probability. Abundant cord blood beta clonotypes carried fewer insertions; memory repertoires showed none.

Using its own MiXCR run on the 5' RACE reads, TCRdb lists one record per CDR3 protein. Of some 1,700,000 distinct CDR3 sequences listed, about 30% are singletons. There are many counts of this clonotype. What it binds is not known. There are 15 residues in the CDR3. Trimming pared 0 bases from V and 6 bases from J, leaving 14 bases between. Germline V lookup: CDR1 LGHNT, CDR2 FRNRAP. The sample was cord blood. This receptor was obtained from a newborn girl in good health. The gene calls are TRBV12-5 and TRBJ1-1, with no clear D. CDR3 DNA sequence: TGTGCTAGTGGTTTGGTACATTCAGTGTGGCCTGAAGCTTTCTTT. This encodes CASGLVHSVWPEAFF. Full variable domain (rest looked up from reference TRBV12-5 and TRBJ1-1): DARVTQTPRHKVTEMGQEVTMRCQPILGHNTVFWYRQTMMQGLELLAYFRNRAPLDDSGMPKDRFSAEMPDATLATLKIQPSEPRDSAVYFCASGLVHSVWPEAFFGQGTRLTVV.